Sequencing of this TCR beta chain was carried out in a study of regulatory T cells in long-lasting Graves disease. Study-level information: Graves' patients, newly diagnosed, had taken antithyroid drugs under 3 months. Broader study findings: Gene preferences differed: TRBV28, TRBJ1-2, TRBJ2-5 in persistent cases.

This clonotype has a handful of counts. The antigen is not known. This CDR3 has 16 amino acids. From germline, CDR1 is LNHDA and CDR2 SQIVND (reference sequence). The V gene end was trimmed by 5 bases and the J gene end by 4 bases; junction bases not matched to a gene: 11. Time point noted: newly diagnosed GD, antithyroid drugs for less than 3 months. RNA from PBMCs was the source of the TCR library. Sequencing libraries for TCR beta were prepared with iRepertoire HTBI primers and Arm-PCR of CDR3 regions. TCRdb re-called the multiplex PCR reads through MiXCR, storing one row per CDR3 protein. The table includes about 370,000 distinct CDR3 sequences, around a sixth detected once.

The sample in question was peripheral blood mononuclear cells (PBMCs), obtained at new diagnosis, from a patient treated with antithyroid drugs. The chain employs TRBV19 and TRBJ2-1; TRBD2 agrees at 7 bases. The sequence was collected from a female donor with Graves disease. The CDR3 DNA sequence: TGTGCCAGTAGTCCCCAGCGGGGCCAGACGTACAATGAGCAGTTCTTC. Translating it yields CASSPQRGQTYNEQFF.